Given below is one T cell receptor (beta chain) in context. The PCR contained 60 Vbeta and 13 Jbeta primers. Here immunoSEQ multiplex PCR was the method, and the copy in TCRdb shows in-frame clones only, minus some. The profile shows about 150,000 clones, roughly 77% of them singletons. These data are taken from a study of cytomegalovirus exposure and HLA in healthy donors. This CDR3 has 16 amino acids. From germline, CDR1 is SGHTA and CDR2 FQGNSA. Trimming left V 11 bases short and J 5 bases short, with 25 bases between. The V gene is TRBV7-2, the J gene TRBJ2-1; D might be TRBD2 (5 bases). Sequenced material: PBMCs. This sequence originates from a man aged 25-45 years in good health and CMV-seropositive. The CDR3 sequence: CAQVKGGTRSNNEQFF. The DNA for the CDR3 is TGTGCCCAAGTTAAAGGAGGCACCCGATCCAACAATGAGCAGTTCTTC.